A single sample gave rise to the 15 T cell receptor beta chains below, sequenced in a study of patients and donors after allogeneic stem cell transplantation. TCRdb re-called the RT-PCR reads through MiXCR, storing one row per CDR3 protein. Here the sample spans approximately 33,000 distinct CDR3 sequences, 6.8% being singletons. The sequencing input was blood, either unsorted or a sorted T cell fraction (not recorded which). The receptors were gathered from a human donor who was either an allogeneic HSCT recipient or a stem cell or donor lymphocyte infusion donor (not recorded which). It is not recorded whose cells these are; they may come from a transplant donor.

This clonotype appeared a few times. The chain has TRBV2 and TRBJ2-7; D gene uncertain. The germline V and J ends were trimmed by 2 bases and 3 bases, with 5 bases remaining between them. This CDR3 region has 12 residues. From germline, CDR1 is SNHLY and CDR2 FYNNEI. DNA for the CDR3: TGTGCCAGCAGTGAACAGAACTACGAGCAGTACTTC. Translated: CASSEQNYEQYF.

This clonotype was detected only a few times. The chain couples TRBV20-1 to TRBJ2-7; weak D call: TRBD2 (6 bases). Germline assignment: CDR1 DFQATT and CDR2 SNEGSKA (reference sequence). V dropped 0 bases and J dropped 3 bases, with 18 bases sitting between them. The CDR3 has 16 residues. As DNA, the CDR3 is TGCAGTGCTAGAGATCCGGGCGGCGGGATAGGCTACGAGCAGTACTTC. Translation gives CSARDPGGGIGYEQYF.

The gene calls are TRBV4-2 and TRBJ2-7; 11 nucleotides align to TRBD2. Looked up from germline, CDR1 is LGHNA and CDR2 is YNFKEQ. J gave up 4 bases and V 0 bases, and 2 bases lay outside the gene matches. This CDR3 is built from 15 residues. CDR3 nucleotides: TGTGCCAGCAGCCAAGAACTAGCGGGAGTTTACGAGCAGTACTTC. Translating gives CASSQELAGVYEQYF.

This clonotype was found many times. The rearrangement uses TRBV10-3 and TRBJ2-7; 7 bases match TRBD1. With V trimmed by 3 bases and J by 3 bases, 11 bases remained unmatched. The germline V gene has CDR1 ENHRY and CDR2 SYGVKD. This CDR3 has 16 amino acids. CDR3 coding DNA: TGTGCCATCAGTGACCTTGCAGGGGGTAAAAACTACGAGCAGTACTTC. Translation gives CAISDLAGGKNYEQYF.

Many counts were recorded for this clonotype. The CDR3 bases are TGTGCCAGCAGCGACACAGGGATATGGTACTTC. It specifies CASSDTGIWYF. The chain employs TRBV5-4 and TRBJ2-7, with a possible D match to TRBD1 (6 bases). The length of the CDR3 is 11 residues. Trimming removed 4 bases from V and 12 bases from J, with 14 bases in between. CDR1 and CDR2 from the germline V gene are SGHNT and YYREEE (reference sequence).

This clonotype was detected only a few times. The chain combines TRBV6-4 with TRBJ2-7; D is ambiguous. Deletions cut 2 bases from V and 3 bases from J, with 14 bases between. The CDR3 is 15 amino acids. CDR1 MRHNA and CDR2 SNTAGT come from the germline V gene. CDR3 nucleotides: TGTGCCAGCAGTGACCTGAGAGTGGGTAACTACGAGCAGTACTTC. Residues: CASSDLRVGNYEQYF.

This clonotype came up many times. The chain employs TRBV18 and TRBJ2-1, with 10 bases matching TRBD2. Per germline, CDR1 KGHSH and CDR2 LQKENI. The ends lost 5 bases at V and 9 bases at J; junction bases unmatched: 13. This CDR3 has 16 residues. The CDR3 nucleotides read TGTGCCAGCTCAGGGACACTAGCGGGGACTACTATTGAGCAGTTCTTC. This gives the protein CASSGTLAGTTIEQFF. The variable domain in full, with the rest retrieved from reference TRBV18 and TRBJ2-1, is NAGVMQNPRHLVRRRGQEARLRCSPMKGHSHVYWYRQLPEEGLKFMVYLQKENIIDESGMPKERFSAEFPKEGPSILRIQQVVRGDSAAYFCASSGTLAGTTIEQFFGPGTRLTVL.

In its sample, this clonotype was seen many times. This chain uses TRBV12-3 or TRBV12-4 with TRBJ1-5; 9 bases are shared with TRBD1. The CDR3 runs 15 residues. Trimming at V came to 6 bases and at J to 4 bases, leaving 7 bases not matched to a gene. CDR3 region: CASRMTGGGNQPQHF. DNA for the CDR3: TGTGCCAGCAGGATGACAGGGGGAGGGAATCAGCCCCAGCATTTT.

This clonotype has a count of ten or more. The V call is TRBV7-2, the J call TRBJ2-3; D is uncertain. V dropped 3 bases and J dropped 1 base, with 8 bases sitting between them. The CDR3 is 14 amino acids. CDR1 is SGHTA, CDR2 FQGNSA, per germline. CDR3 in DNA: TGTGCCAGCAGCTTCTCGGGCCGCACAGATACGCAGTATTTT. Its translation: CASSFSGRTDTQYF.

This clonotype was recorded at least ten times. The V and J genes are TRBV20-1 and TRBJ2-1; 7 positions match TRBD2. Per germline, CDR1 DFQATT and CDR2 SNEGSKA (reference sequence). The CDR3 sequence is 15 residues long. The ends lost 0 bases at V and 4 bases at J; junction bases unmatched: 6. CDR3 region: CSAREAGRVYNEQFF. DNA for the CDR3: TGCAGTGCTAGAGAAGCAGGGAGGGTATACAATGAGCAGTTCTTC.

This clonotype was recorded at least ten times. The CDR3 sequence: CASSFRDSRDTQYF. The DNA of the CDR3 is TGTGCCAGCAGTTTCCGGGACTCCAGAGATACGCAGTATTTT. This rearrangement joins TRBV6-2 or TRBV6-3 to TRBJ2-3, with D perhaps matching TRBD2 (6 bases). In germline, CDR1 is MNHEY, CDR2 SVGEGT. The CDR3 sequence is 14 residues long. Between the trimmed V and J ends, which lost 4 bases and 5 bases, there was a span of 13 bases.

The chain carries TRBV20-1 and TRBJ2-7, with D maybe TRBD1 (6 bases). Per germline, CDR1 DFQATT and CDR2 SNEGSKA (reference sequence). CDR3 size: 13 residues. The V end was cut by 3 bases, the J end by 2 bases, with 11 bases between. The CDR3 nucleotides read TGCAGTGCTAGCAGGGGCGATCCCTACGAGCAGTACTTC. Residues: CSASRGDPYEQYF.

The table lists this clonotype with many counts. V is TRBV12-3 or TRBV12-4 and J is TRBJ2-3; 10 nucleotides align to TRBD2. V trimming: 2 bases; J trimming: 5 bases; junction bases outside the gene matches: 4. CDR3 length equals 15 residues. The CDR3 DNA reads TGTGCCAGCAGTTTAAGCGGGAGGGCCTTAGATACGCAGTATTTT. It translates to CASSLSGRALDTQYF.

This clonotype was counted many times. The chain couples TRBV4-1 to TRBJ1-5; the D gene is possibly TRBD1 (5 bases). Germline CDR1 is MGHRA and CDR2 is YSYEKL. CDR3 size: 16 residues. V was shortened by 2 bases and J by 1 base, with 12 bases between the two germline ends. DNA for the CDR3: TGCGCCAGCAGCCAAACCGGGACGAGGAGCAATCAGCCCCAGCATTTT. Its translation is CASSQTGTRSNQPQHF.

This clonotype was observed at least ten times. This chain joins TRBV14 and TRBJ1-5; 7 nucleotides align to TRBD1. Germline V gives CDR1 SGHDN, CDR2 FVKESK. CDR3 size: 15 residues. J gave up 3 bases and V 5 bases, and 7 bases lay outside the gene matches. The CDR3 DNA reads as TGTGCCAGCAGCGACTCGACAGGGATCAATCAGCCCCAGCATTTT. Protein sequence: CASSDSTGINQPQHF.